The clone carrying this T cell receptor (beta chain) was seen once. Naive CD8 cells comprised CD45RO-negative, CCR7-positively selected cells, excluding terminally differentiated effector memory CD45RA+ cells. The data originate from a study of shared clonotypes between healthy human individuals. Assay: immunoSEQ multiplex PCR; the TCRdb copy retains only in-frame clones and omits some. This table holds about 2.1 million clones, 80% to 95% found once. In germline, CDR1 is SGHRS, CDR2 YFSETQ. The CDR3 is made up of 15 amino acids. With 2 bases clipped from V and 0 bases from J, the junction kept 3 bases outside the gene matches.

The rearrangement joins TRBV5-1 to TRBJ1-1, with 8 bases that match TRBD1. The sequenced material came from naive CD8+ T cells from PBMCs. This receptor was identified in a man younger than 30 in good health. Some clones in this sample may be carry-over from other donors' samples. CDR3 region: CASSFGQGLNTEAFF. CDR3 sequence (DNA): TGCGCCAGCAGCTTCGGACAGGGACTGAACACTGAAGCTTTCTTT.